This T cell receptor beta chain originates from a study of beta chain features in type 1 diabetes. Study results and limitations: Reduced insertions and increased deletions marked VDJ junctions in type 1 diabetes patients. A moderate, significant TCRB CDR3 shortening appeared in type 1 diabetes across four CD4+ subsets.

The whole isolated RNA underwent reverse transcription, so sequencing captured expressed TCRB transcripts. Only in-frame clones appear in the TCRdb table, and some are missing; sequencing was by immunoSEQ multiplex PCR. Of under 50,000 clones listed, 66% are singletons. Notes on this clone: Its matching antigen is unknown.

Germline assignment: CDR1 SGHDN and CDR2 FVKESK. This CDR3 has 14 amino acids. The V end was cut by 6 bases, the J end by 5 bases, with 16 bases between. CD45RO/CCR7/CD25/CD127/CD95/CD27 sorting isolated CD4+ naive, central memory, regulatory and stem cell-like memory cells. This TCR derives from a woman aged 18-29 years with type 1 diabetes. V gene TRBV14 combines with J gene TRBJ1-1, with D perhaps matching TRBD1 (5 bases). Material: Tregs from blood. CDR3 amino acids: CASSPNHGGTEAFF. CDR3 nucleotide sequence: TGTGCCAGCAGTCCAAATCACGGGGGGACTGAAGCTTTCTTT.